Reported below is one TCR beta chain. This sample is part of a study of blood T cell repertoires in COVID-19. The overall study: Sites in the United States, Italy and Spain provided acute and convalescent COVID-19 samples. In each case, the material was cDNA or gDNA derived from T cells, B-cell-depleted T cells, or PBMCs.

In the source study's methods: Reference gene primer amplification in the assay estimated nucleated cell counts. The method was immunoSEQ multiplex PCR; TCRdb's version includes in-frame clones alone and lacks a portion of them. Clone size and the V and J calls come from that table; the DNA yielded D and trimming. There are 35,000 to 40,000 clones in the sample; 70% to 90% occur only once, and 34% lies in the top ten. Germline V CDR1 and CDR2: WNHNN, SYGVQD (reference sequence). The CDR3 is made up of 15 amino acids. V dropped 7 bases and J dropped 4; count of bases not matched to a gene: 9. The clonotype was recovered from a man between 65 and 80 years old with active COVID-19. The specimen was peripheral blood. The V call is TRBV10-1, the J call TRBJ2-1, with 8 bases that match TRBD1. CDR3 nucleotides: TGCGCCAGCACCGAGGTAACAGGGGGATACAATGAGCAGTTCTTC. Protein sequence: CASTEVTGGYNEQFF.